The 21 T cell receptor beta chains listed next were all sequenced from one sample in a study of blood T cell repertoires in COVID-19. Profiling relied on immunoSEQ multiplex PCR, and the TCRdb table lists in-frame clones only, not all of them. The sample contains 100,000 to 150,000 clones, around 89% of which appear only once. Input material: peripheral blood. The receptors here all came from a man in his fifties with acute or convalescent COVID-19.

J is TRBJ1-6 and V is TRBV12-3 or TRBV12-4; D is unclear. V lost 2 bases and J 9 bases, leaving 8 bases between the germline ends. CDR3 size: 13 residues. CDR3 sequence: CASSLSIGSPLHF. The CDR3 DNA is TGTGCCAGCAGTTTATCCATCGGTTCACCCCTCCACTTT.

V gene TRBV5-8 combines with J gene TRBJ2-5; 12 positions match TRBD1. Germline V gives CDR1 SGHTS, CDR2 YDEGEE. CDR3 size: 17 residues. The trim removed 1 base at V and 5 bases at J, leaving 9 bases unmatched. The CDR3 region is CASSLYRDRGLMETQYF. For the CDR3, the DNA is TGTGCCAGCAGCTTGTACCGGGACAGGGGGCTAATGGAGACCCAGTACTTC.

The V gene is TRBV5-8, the J gene TRBJ2-3, with 9 nucleotides matching TRBD2. The V and J ends lost 0 bases and 1 base, in that order; junction bases with no gene match: 3. Germline V CDR1 and CDR2: SGHTS, YDEGEE. This CDR3 has 16 amino acids. CDR3 nucleotides: TGTGCCAGCAGCTTGGGACTAGCGGAGGGCACAGATACGCAGTATTTT. Translated: CASSLGLAEGTDTQYF.

The V and J genes are TRBV18 and TRBJ1-1; D not resolved. With 3 bases removed from V and 4 bases from J, the gap between germline ends came to 18 bases. Per the germline V gene, CDR1 is KGHSH and CDR2 is LQKENI. CDR3 length equals 16 residues. CDR3 amino acids: CASSPAGGAPGTEAFF. The CDR3 DNA reads as TGTGCCAGCTCACCCGCAGGAGGTGCCCCTGGCACTGAAGCTTTCTTT.

The chain employs TRBV5-4 and TRBJ2-5; no reliable D call. The CDR3 is made up of 14 amino acids. V lost 0 bases and J lost 1, with 7 bases in between. Germline V gene data show CDR1 as SGHNT and CDR2 as YYREEE (reference sequence). Here the CDR3 reads CASSLAGTQETQYF. The CDR3 DNA sequence: TGTGCCAGCAGCTTGGCAGGAACCCAAGAGACCCAGTACTTC.

The chain couples TRBV14 to TRBJ1-6, with D possibly TRBD1 on 6 matching bases. V was shortened by 2 bases and J by 8 bases, with 10 bases between the two germline ends. CDR1 SGHDN and CDR2 FVKESK come from the germline V gene. The CDR3 is made up of 14 amino acids. The CDR3 sequence: CASSQTGMDSPLHF. CDR3 DNA sequence: TGTGCCAGCAGCCAAACAGGGATGGATTCACCCCTCCACTTT.

The gene calls are TRBV5-5 and TRBJ2-3, with 8 bases lining up with TRBD2. CDR3 length: 16 amino acids. V was pared by 0 bases and J by 5 bases, with 8 bases of the junction left unmatched. CDR1 is SGHKS, CDR2 YYEKEE, per germline (reference sequence). The chain's CDR3 is CASSLALAGRGDTQYF. CDR3 sequence (DNA): TGTGCCAGCAGCTTGGCTTTGGCCGGGAGGGGAGATACGCAGTATTTT. Variable domain in full (rest from reference TRBV5-5 and TRBJ2-3): DAGVTQSPTHLIKTRGQQVTLRCSPISGHKSVSWYQQVLGQGPQFIFQYYEKEERGRGNFPDRFSARQFPNYSSELNVNALLLGDSALYLCASSLALAGRGDTQYFGPGTRLTVL.

The genes are TRBV12-3 or TRBV12-4 and TRBJ2-1; the D is unclear. This CDR3 comprises 13 residues. Deletions cut 2 bases from V and 8 bases from J, with 10 bases between. This CDR3 reads CASSLRFGYEQFF. CDR3 bases: TGTGCCAGCAGTTTACGTTTCGGGTATGAGCAGTTCTTC.

The chain links TRBV5-1 to TRBJ2-1, with D tentatively TRBD1 (6 bases). The ends were cut back, 0 bases at V and 2 bases at J, with 6 bases in the middle. The germline gives CDR1 SGHRS, CDR2 YFSETQ. CDR3 length: 14 amino acids. CDR3 in amino acids: CASSLDRAYNEQFF. The CDR3, as DNA: TGCGCCAGCAGCTTGGACAGGGCCTACAATGAGCAGTTCTTC.

V and J are TRBV9 and TRBJ2-5, with 10 bases matching TRBD1. The CDR3 totals 16 residues. Germline V gene lookup returns CDR1 SGDLS and CDR2 YYNGEE. The junction had 10 bases not matched to a gene; V was cut back by 4 bases and J by 4 bases. Here the CDR3 DNA reads TGTGCCAGCAGCTTGACAGGGGGCATCGAGCGAGAGACCCAGTACTTC. This sequence encodes CASSLTGGIERETQYF.

V is TRBV28 and J is TRBJ1-4; D gene ambiguous. Germline assignment: CDR1 MDHEN and CDR2 SYDVKM. This CDR3 is 14 amino acids long. With 5 bases removed from V and 10 bases from J, the gap between germline ends came to 17 bases. The CDR3 spells CASSQPPGWGKLFF. The CDR3 bases are TGTGCCAGCAGTCAGCCTCCGGGGTGGGGAAAACTGTTTTTT.

This chain uses TRBV4-1 with TRBJ2-7; 11 nucleotides line up with TRBD2. J gave up 7 bases and V 0 bases, and 8 bases lay outside the gene matches. Per germline, CDR1 MGHRA and CDR2 YSYEKL. This CDR3 spans 16 amino acids. The CDR3 here is CASSQDVAGGLREQYF. In DNA, the CDR3 is TGCGCCAGCAGCCAAGATGTAGCGGGAGGGTTAAGGGAGCAGTACTTC.

V is TRBV6-5 and J is TRBJ1-1, with 7 bases aligning to TRBD1. Germline assignment: CDR1 MNHEY and CDR2 SVGAGI. V was clipped by 4 bases and J by 6 bases; unmatched bases: 11. The CDR3 totals 15 residues. The CDR3 DNA follows: TGTGCCAGCAGTTCTGTGAACAGGGGCGATTCTGAAGCTTTCTTT. Residues: CASSSVNRGDSEAFF.

This rearrangement joins TRBV3-1 (or the pseudogene TRBV3-2) to TRBJ1-4; possibly TRBD1 for D (6 bases). The CDR3 contains 13 residues. Germline V gene lookup returns CDR1 LGHDT and CDR2 YNNKEL (reference sequence). Between the trimmed V and J ends, which lost 3 bases and 8 bases, there was a span of 10 bases. CDR3 sequence (DNA): TGTGCCAGCAGCCATAGGACAGTCGAAAAACTGTTTTTT. It is translated as CASSHRTVEKLFF.

The chain uses TRBV11-2 and TRBJ2-1; 9 bases align to TRBD2. V lost 3 bases and J lost 3; bases outside the gene matches: 9. The germline gives CDR1 SGHAT, CDR2 FQNNGV. The CDR3 is 17 amino acids. CDR3 bases: TGTGCCAGCAGCTTCTCTCTTAGCGGGGGCCTCTACAATGAGCAGTTCTTC. The encoded protein is CASSFSLSGGLYNEQFF.

The chain joins TRBV19 to TRBJ1-1, with 7 bases aligning to TRBD1. Germline lookup yields CDR1 LNHDA and CDR2 SQIVND (reference sequence). Unmatched junction bases numbered 9, after V lost 6 bases and J lost 8 bases. The CDR3 length is 13 residues. This CDR3 reads CASSLSGTAEAFF. The CDR3 DNA sequence: TGTGCCAGTAGCCTATCCGGGACAGCCGAAGCTTTCTTT. Full variable domain (outside the CDR3, taken from reference TRBV19 and TRBJ1-1): DGGITQSPKYLFRKEGQNVTLSCEQNLNHDAMYWYRQDPGQGLRLIYYSQIVNDFQKGDIAEGYSVSREKKESFPLTVTSAQKNPTAFYLCASSLSGTAEAFFGQGTRLTVV.

Here the CDR3 DNA reads TGTGCCAGCAGCTCAAAGGGACAGACCTACAATGAGCAGTTCTTC. Translating gives CASSSKGQTYNEQFF. The chain carries TRBV9 and TRBJ2-1; the match to TRBD1 covers 7 bases. Germline CDR1 SGDLS, CDR2 YYNGEE. V gave up 4 bases and J gave up 2 bases; unmatched junction bases: 6. This CDR3 spans 15 amino acids.

The CDR3 bases are TGTGCCAGTAGTAACCGGGGTGGCTACACCTTC. It yields the protein CASSNRGGYTF. The chain combines TRBV19 with TRBJ1-2; no clear D gene. The CDR3 totals 11 residues. The V gene lost 4 bases and the J gene lost 7 bases, with 7 bases spanning the gap. Germline values: CDR1 LNHDA, CDR2 SQIVND (reference sequence).

The rearrangement uses TRBV13 and TRBJ1-2, with D tentatively TRBD1 (5 bases). The V and J ends lost 4 bases and 6 bases respectively, with 12 bases between them. The germline V gene has CDR1 PRHDT and CDR2 FYEKMQ (reference sequence). The CDR3 extends over 13 amino acids. CDR3 region: CASSYSGTHGYTF. CDR3 bases: TGTGCCAGCAGCTATTCAGGGACTCATGGCTACACCTTC.

The chain carries TRBV19 and TRBJ1-5; no firm D call. This CDR3 contains 13 residues. The germline V gene has CDR1 LNHDA and CDR2 SQIVND (reference sequence). With 1 base removed from V and 5 bases from J, the gap between germline ends came to 6 bases. As DNA, the CDR3 is TGTGCCAGTAGTATAGGGCAGGATCAGCCCCAGCATTTT. It translates to CASSIGQDQPQHF. Filled out from reference TRBV19 and TRBJ1-5, the complete variable domain reads DGGITQSPKYLFRKEGQNVTLSCEQNLNHDAMYWYRQDPGQGLRLIYYSQIVNDFQKGDIAEGYSVSREKKESFPLTVTSAQKNPTAFYLCASSIGQDQPQHFGDGTRLSIL.

This chain links TRBV5-1 with TRBJ2-1, with TRBD2 matching 9 bases. CDR3 length: 14 residues. J gave up 4 bases and V 7 bases, and 6 bases lay outside the gene matches. Per germline, CDR1 SGHRS and CDR2 YFSETQ. The CDR3 sequence: CASESGGHYNEQFF. The CDR3 nucleotides are TGCGCCAGCGAAAGCGGGGGGCATTACAATGAGCAGTTCTTC.